The source of this T cell receptor beta chain is a study of blood T cells in healthy people across ages. Findings of the study overall: The study could not conclusively compare naive and antigen-experienced cells, given its unsorted PBMCs. Observed TCR beta diversity showed a strong correlation with the percentage of naive T cells as measured by flow cytometry.

Only a few counts were recorded for this clonotype. Its antigen is undetermined. Germline V gene lookup returns CDR1 DFQATT and CDR2 SNEGSKA (reference sequence). CDR3 length equals 13 residues. Trimming removed 3 bases from V and 6 bases from J, with 15 bases in between. A sample-barcoded 5' primer and a J-beta primer mix were used in a second PCR of about 6 to 11 cycles. One entry per CDR3 protein results from TCRdb running MiXCR on the 5' RACE reads. The table shows under 2 million distinct CDR3 sequences, with 30% to 40% occurring only once. The donors, aged roughly 6 to 100, were healthy Caucasians from Russia.

The V and J genes are TRBV20-1 and TRBJ2-7; D is possibly TRBD1 (6 bases). Sequenced sample: blood. The sequence came from a woman in her twenties or thirties in good health. CDR3 nucleotide sequence: TGCAGTGCTAGCGCTAAACAGGGAACCGAGCAGTACTTC. Translation gives CSASAKQGTEQYF.